The rows below give T cell receptor beta chains drawn from one sample of a study of spatial heterogeneity in lung cancer. One entry per CDR3 protein results from TCRdb running MiXCR on the 5' RACE reads. The sample holds tens of thousands of distinct CDR3 sequences, approximately 16% seen once. Source: lung tumor tissue, taken at surgery. Receptor source: a female donor with early-stage non-small cell lung cancer. CDR3s leave out the opening cysteine and the closing phenylalanine or tryptophan. Not all rows give a size; the values are once, few, many and, for expanded clones, a class.

clone size | J gene | V gene | CDR3 protein
medium-sized | TRBJ2-4 | TRBV23-1 | ASSQSRGLAKNIQY
few | TRBJ2-7 | TRBV3-1 | ASSSVPDTTYEQY
- | TRBJ2-1 | TRBV29-1 | SVEEFPVTPLAGCEQF
few | TRBJ2-1 | TRBV20-1 | SASLSTAYNEQF
many | TRBJ2-3 | TRBV11-2 | ASSSRATDTQY
- | TRBJ2-3 | TRBV5-1 | ASSVRQGSGFDTQY
many | TRBJ2-5 | TRBV28 | ASSLRDFQETQY
many | TRBJ2-3 | TRBV7-9 | ASSLSSGRSDTQY
- | TRBJ2-7 | TRBV5-1 | ASSPQWTSEEQY
medium-sized | TRBJ1-1 | TRBV5-1 | ASSLAEGRDTEAF
- | TRBJ2-3 | TRBV6-1 | ASRPALWGTDTQY
- | TRBJ2-3 | TRBV6-1 | ASSKAPFNADTQY
- | TRBJ2-3 | TRBV2 | ASSEVSWRDSTDTQY
- | TRBJ2-3 | TRBV5-5 | ASSFITRVTDTQY
- | TRBJ2-2 | TRBV6-1 | ATQSGTFNTGELF
many | TRBJ2-3 | TRBV25-1 | ASSDPGQGLAQY
many | TRBJ2-1 | TRBV29-1 | SGRGQGYEQF
many | TRBJ2-7 | TRBV2 | ASGNLSYEQY
- | TRBJ2-1 | TRBV30 | AWNSPGDEQF
few | TRBJ2-7 | TRBV28 | ASSSPGGTAYEQY
- | TRBJ2-1 | TRBV7-9 | ASSLPGLAGANINEQF
few | TRBJ2-3 | TRBV2 | ASSYRPGTDTQY
- | TRBJ2-1 | TRBV25-1 | ASGQGANEQF
- | TRBJ2-1 | TRBV10-1 | ASSELQAGGLNEQF
medium-sized | TRBJ2-3 | TRBV27 | ASSLGQGQPRDTQY
many | TRBJ2-1 | TRBV18 | ASSEGAGPNEQF